This T cell receptor (beta chain) was captured by sequencing in a study of blood T cell repertoires in COVID-19. Overall study: PBMCs, B-cell-depleted T cells, or T cells provided the cDNA or gDNA that made up the material.

Profiling relied on immunoSEQ multiplex PCR, and the TCRdb table lists in-frame clones only, not all of them. Of 390,000 or so clones in the sample, around 87% were seen once. Recovered status in Cohort 3 required two negative PCRs, clearance, or symptom resolution. The clonotype originates from a woman aged 45-65 years who had recovered from COVID-19. The specimen sequenced was PBMCs or T cells enriched from blood (not recorded which).

CDR3 nucleotides: TGTGCCAGCAGTCCCGAAGTCGGAGATACGCAGTATTTT. Encoded protein: CASSPEVGDTQYF. The chain employs TRBV7-2 and TRBJ2-3; D ambiguous. CDR1 SGHTA and CDR2 FQGNSA come from the germline V gene. The ends were cut back, 6 bases at V and 5 bases at J, with 12 bases in the middle. The CDR3 loop spans 13 amino acids.